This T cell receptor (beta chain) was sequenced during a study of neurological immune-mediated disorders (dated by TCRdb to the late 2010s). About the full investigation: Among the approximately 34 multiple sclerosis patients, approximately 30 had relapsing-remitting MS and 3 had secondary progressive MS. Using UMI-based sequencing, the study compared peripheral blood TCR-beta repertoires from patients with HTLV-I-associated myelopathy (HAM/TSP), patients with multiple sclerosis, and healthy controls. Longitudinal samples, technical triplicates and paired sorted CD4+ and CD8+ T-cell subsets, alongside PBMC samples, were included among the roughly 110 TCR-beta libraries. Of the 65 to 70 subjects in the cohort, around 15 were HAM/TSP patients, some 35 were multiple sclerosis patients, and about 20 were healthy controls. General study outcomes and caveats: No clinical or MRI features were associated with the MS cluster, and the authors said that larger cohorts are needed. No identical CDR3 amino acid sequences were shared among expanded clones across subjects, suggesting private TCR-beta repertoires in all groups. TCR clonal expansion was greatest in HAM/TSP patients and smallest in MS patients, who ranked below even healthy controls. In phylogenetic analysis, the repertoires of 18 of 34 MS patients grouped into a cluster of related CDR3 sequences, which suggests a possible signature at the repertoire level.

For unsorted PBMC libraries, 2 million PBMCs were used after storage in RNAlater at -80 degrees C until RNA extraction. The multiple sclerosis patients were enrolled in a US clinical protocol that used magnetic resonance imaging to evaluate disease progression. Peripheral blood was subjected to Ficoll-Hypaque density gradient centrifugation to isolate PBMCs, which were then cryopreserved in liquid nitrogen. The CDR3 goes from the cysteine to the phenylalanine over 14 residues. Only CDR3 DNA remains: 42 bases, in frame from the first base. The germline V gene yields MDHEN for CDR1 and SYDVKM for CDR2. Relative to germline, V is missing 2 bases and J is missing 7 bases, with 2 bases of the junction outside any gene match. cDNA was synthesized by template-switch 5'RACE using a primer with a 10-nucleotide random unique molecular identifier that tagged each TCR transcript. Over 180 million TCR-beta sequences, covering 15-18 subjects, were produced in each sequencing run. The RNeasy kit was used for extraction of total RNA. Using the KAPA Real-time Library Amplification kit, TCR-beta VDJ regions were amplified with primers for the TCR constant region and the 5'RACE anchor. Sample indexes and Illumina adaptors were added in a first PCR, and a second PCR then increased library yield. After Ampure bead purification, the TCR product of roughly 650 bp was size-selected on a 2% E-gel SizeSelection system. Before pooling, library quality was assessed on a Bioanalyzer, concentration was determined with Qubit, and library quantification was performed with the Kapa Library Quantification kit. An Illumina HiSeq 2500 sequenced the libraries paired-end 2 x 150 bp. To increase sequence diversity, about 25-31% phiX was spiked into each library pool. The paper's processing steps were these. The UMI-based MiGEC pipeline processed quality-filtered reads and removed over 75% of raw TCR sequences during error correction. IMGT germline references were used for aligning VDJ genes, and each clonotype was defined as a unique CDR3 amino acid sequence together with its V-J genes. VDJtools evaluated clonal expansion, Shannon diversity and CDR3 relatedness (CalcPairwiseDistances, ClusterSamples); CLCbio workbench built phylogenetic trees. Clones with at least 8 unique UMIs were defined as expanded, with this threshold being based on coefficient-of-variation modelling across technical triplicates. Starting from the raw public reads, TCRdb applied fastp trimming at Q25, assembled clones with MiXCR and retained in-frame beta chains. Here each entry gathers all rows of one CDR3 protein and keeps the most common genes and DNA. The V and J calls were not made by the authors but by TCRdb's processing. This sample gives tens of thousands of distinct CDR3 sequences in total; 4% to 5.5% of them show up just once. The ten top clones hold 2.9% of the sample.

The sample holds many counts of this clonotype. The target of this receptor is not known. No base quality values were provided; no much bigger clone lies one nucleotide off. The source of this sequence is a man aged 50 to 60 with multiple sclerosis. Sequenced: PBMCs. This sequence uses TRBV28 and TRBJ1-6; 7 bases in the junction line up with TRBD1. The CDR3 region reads CASSLPGQNSPLHF. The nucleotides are TGTGCCAGCAGTTTACCGGGACAGAATTCACCCCTCCACTTT.